This section outlines one T cell receptor (beta chain) sequence together with its context. Methods used by the authors: Researchers report that nucleated cell counts were estimated from reference gene primer amplification. TCRdb keeps only in-frame clones here, not all; method: immunoSEQ multiplex PCR. That table furnishes V, J and clone size, whereas the DNA furnished D and trimming. This sample carries about 390,000 clones, roughly 86% of them seen once, and the ten largest clones take approximately 2.5%. The data derive from a study of blood T cell repertoires in COVID-19. Germline V gene lookup returns CDR1 SGHRS and CDR2 YFSETQ. The CDR3 has 14 residues. V was shortened by 3 bases and J by 3 bases, with 13 bases between the two germline ends.

Sequencing used peripheral blood. The rearrangement uses TRBV5-1 and TRBJ2-7; D possibly corresponds to TRBD1 (5 bases). The source is a woman in her sixties or seventies with COVID-19, enrolled during active disease. As DNA, the CDR3 is TGCGCCAGCAGCTACTCAGGGTCGGACTACGAGCAGTACTTC. Encoded protein: CASSYSGSDYEQYF. Combining the CDR3 with reference TRBV5-1 and TRBJ2-7 gives the whole variable domain KAGVTQTPRYLIKTRGQQVTLSCSPISGHRSVSWYQQTPGQGLQFLFEYFSETQRNKGNFPGRFSGRQFSNSRSEMNVSTLELGDSALYLCASSYSGSDYEQYFGPGTRLTVT.